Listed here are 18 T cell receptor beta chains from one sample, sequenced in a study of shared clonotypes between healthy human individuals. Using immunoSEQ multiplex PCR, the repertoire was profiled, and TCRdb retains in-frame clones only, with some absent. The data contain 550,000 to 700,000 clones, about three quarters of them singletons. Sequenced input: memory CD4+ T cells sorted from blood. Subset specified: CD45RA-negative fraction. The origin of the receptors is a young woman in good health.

The CDR3 spells CASSSQNYEQYF. In nucleotides, the CDR3 is TGCGCCAGCAGCTCTCAAAACTACGAGCAGTACTTC. This chain joins TRBV5-1 and TRBJ2-7, with D unclear. Germline V CDR1 and CDR2: SGHRS, YFSETQ. Trimming removed 3 bases at V and 3 bases at J, with 7 bases between. The CDR3 runs to 12 residues.

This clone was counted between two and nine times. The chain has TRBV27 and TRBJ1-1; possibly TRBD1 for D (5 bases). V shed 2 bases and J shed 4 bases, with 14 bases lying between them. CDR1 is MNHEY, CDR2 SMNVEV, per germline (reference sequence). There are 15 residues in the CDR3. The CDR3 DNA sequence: TGTGCCAGCAGTTTAAGTTGGGTTGGGGGCACTGAAGCTTTCTTT. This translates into CASSLSWVGGTEAFF.

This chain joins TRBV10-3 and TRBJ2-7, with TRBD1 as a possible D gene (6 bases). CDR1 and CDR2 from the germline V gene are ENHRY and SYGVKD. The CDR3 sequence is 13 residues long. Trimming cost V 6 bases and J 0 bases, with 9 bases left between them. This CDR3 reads CAISPDSSYEQYF. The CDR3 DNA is TGTGCCATCAGCCCGGACAGCTCCTACGAGCAGTACTTC.

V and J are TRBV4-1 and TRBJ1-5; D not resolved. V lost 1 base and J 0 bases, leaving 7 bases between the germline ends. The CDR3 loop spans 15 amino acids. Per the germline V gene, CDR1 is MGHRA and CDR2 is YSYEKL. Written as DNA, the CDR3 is TGCGCCAGCAGCCAAGGAACGATTAGCAATCAGCCCCAGCATTTT. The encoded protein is CASSQGTISNQPQHF.

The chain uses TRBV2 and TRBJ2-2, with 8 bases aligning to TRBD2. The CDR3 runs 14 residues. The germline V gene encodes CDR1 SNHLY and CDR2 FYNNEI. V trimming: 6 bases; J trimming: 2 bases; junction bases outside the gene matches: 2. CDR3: CASRLAVNTGELFF. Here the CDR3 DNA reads TGTGCCAGCAGACTAGCGGTTAACACCGGGGAGCTGTTTTTT.

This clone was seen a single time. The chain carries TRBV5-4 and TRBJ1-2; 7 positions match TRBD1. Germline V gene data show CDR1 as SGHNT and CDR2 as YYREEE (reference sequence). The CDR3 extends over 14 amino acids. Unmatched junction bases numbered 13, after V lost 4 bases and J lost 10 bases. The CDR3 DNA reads TGTGCCAGCAGCATTAAATTCCCGGGACAGAACTACACCTTC. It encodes CASSIKFPGQNYTF.

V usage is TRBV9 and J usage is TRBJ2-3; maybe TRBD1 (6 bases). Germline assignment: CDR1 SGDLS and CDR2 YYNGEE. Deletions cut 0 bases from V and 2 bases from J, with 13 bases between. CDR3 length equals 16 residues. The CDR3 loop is CASSVGGQTLTDTQYF. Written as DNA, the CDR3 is TGTGCCAGCAGCGTAGGTGGACAGACCCTCACAGATACGCAGTATTTT.

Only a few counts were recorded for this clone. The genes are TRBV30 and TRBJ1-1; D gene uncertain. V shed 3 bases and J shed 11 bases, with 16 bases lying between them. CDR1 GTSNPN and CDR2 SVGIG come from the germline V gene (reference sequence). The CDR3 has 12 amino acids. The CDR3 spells CAWSPTQAGAFF. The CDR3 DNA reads TGTGCCTGGAGCCCGACTCAGGCTGGGGCTTTCTTT. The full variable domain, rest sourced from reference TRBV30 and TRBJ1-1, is SQTIHQWPATLVQPVGSPLSLECTVEGTSNPNLYWYRQAAGRGLQLLFYSVGIGQISSEVPQNLSASRPQDRQFILSSKKLLLSDSGFYLCAWSPTQAGAFFGQGTRLTVV.

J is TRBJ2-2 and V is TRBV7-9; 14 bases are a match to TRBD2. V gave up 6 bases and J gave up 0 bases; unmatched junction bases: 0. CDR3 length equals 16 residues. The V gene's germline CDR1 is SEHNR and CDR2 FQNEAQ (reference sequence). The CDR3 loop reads CASRGLAGANTGELFF. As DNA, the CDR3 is TGTGCCAGCAGGGGACTAGCGGGGGCGAACACCGGGGAGCTGTTTTTT.

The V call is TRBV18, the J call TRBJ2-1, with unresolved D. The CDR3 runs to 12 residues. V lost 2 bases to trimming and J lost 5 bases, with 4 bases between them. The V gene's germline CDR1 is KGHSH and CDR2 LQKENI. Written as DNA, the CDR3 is TGTGCCAGCTCACCAACGGACAATGAGCAGTTCTTC. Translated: CASSPTDNEQFF.

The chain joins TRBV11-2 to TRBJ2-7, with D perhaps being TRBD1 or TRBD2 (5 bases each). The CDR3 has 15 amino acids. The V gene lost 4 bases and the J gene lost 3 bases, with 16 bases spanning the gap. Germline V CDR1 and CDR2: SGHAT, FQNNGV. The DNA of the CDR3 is TGTGCCAGCAGCTCACCCCGGGGCCTTTACTACGAGCAGTACTTC. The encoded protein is CASSSPRGLYYEQYF.

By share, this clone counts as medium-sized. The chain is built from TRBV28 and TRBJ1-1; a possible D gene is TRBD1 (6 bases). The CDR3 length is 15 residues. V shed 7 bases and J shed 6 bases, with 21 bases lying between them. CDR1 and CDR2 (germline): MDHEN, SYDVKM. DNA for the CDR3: TGTGCCAGCACCCCGGCGGGGGGCAAACGAGCTGAAGCTTTCTTT. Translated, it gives CASTPAGGKRAEAFF.

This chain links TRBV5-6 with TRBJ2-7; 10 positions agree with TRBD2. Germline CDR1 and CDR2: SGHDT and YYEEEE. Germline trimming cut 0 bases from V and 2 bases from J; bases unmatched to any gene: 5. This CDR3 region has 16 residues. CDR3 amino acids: CASSLAASGSPYEQYF. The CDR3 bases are TGTGCCAGCAGCTTGGCGGCTAGCGGGAGTCCCTACGAGCAGTACTTC.

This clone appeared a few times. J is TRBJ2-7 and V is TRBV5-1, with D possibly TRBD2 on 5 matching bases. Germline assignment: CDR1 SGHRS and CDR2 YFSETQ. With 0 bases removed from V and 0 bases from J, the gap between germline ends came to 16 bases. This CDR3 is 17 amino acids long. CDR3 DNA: TGCGCCAGCAGCTTGGGGAGAGGGCAGGCCCTCTCCTACGAGCAGTACTTC. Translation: CASSLGRGQALSYEQYF. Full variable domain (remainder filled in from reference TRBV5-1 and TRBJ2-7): KAGVTQTPRYLIKTRGQQVTLSCSPISGHRSVSWYQQTPGQGLQFLFEYFSETQRNKGNFPGRFSGRQFSNSRSEMNVSTLELGDSALYLCASSLGRGQALSYEQYFGPGTRLTVT.

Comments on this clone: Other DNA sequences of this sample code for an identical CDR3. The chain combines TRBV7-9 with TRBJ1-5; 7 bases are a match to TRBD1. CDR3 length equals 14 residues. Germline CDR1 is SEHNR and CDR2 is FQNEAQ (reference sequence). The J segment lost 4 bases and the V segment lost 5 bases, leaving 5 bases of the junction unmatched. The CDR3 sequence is CASSPQGGNQPQHF. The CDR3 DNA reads TGTGCCAGCAGCCCCCAGGGGGGGAATCAGCCCCAGCATTTT.

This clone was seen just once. Written as DNA, the CDR3 is TGCGCCAGCAGCCCGTCGGAGGTTGAAAAACTGTTTTTT. It yields the protein CASSPSEVEKLFF. The rearrangement links TRBV5-1 to TRBJ1-4; D gene ambiguous. V was shortened by 4 bases and J by 7 bases, with 11 bases between the two germline ends. This CDR3 contains 13 residues. Germline CDR1 reads SGHRS; CDR2 reads YFSETQ.

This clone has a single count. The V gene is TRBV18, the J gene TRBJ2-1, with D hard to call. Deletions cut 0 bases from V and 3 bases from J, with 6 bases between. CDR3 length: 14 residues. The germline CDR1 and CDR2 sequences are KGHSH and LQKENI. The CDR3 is CASSPPTDYNEQFF. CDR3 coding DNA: TGTGCCAGCTCACCACCGACGGACTACAATGAGCAGTTCTTC.

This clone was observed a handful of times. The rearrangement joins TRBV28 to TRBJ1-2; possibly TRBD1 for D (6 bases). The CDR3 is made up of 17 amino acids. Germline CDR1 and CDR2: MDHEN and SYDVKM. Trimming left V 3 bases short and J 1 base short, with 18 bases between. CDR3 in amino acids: CASSFEGGSSFNYGYTF. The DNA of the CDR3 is TGTGCCAGCAGTTTCGAGGGGGGGTCTTCCTTTAACTATGGCTACACCTTC.